Presented here are 13 T cell receptor beta chains from one specimen sequenced in a study of blood T cell repertoires in COVID-19. Sequencing was performed with immunoSEQ multiplex PCR; in TCRdb, only in-frame clones are kept and a portion is missing. This sample yields about 120,000 clones, of which around 63% are seen a single time; approximately 2.1% belongs to the top ten. The sample comprised peripheral blood. The receptors originated from a woman aged 70-85 years with acute or convalescent COVID-19.

This clone was observed a handful of times. J is TRBJ2-7 and V is TRBV6-1, with D possibly matching TRBD2 (5 bases). CDR3 length: 12 amino acids. Germline V gene lookup returns CDR1 MNHNS and CDR2 SASEGT. Trimming took 5 bases from V and 3 from J, leaving 8 bases between them. CDR3 bases: TGTGCCAGCAGTCTTACTAGCTACGAGCAGTACTTC. The encoded protein is CASSLTSYEQYF.

Note on this clone: In the same sample, other DNA sequences code for this CDR3. The chain employs TRBV11-3 and TRBJ1-1, with a tentative D call TRBD1 (5 bases). CDR3 length: 13 residues. CDR1 and CDR2 (germline): SGHNT, YENEEA. The V end lost 6 bases, the J end lost 5 bases, and 13 bases lay between the germline ends. The CDR3 loop reads CASSAGFRTEAFF. CDR3 nucleotide sequence: TGTGCCAGCAGTGCAGGGTTTAGAACTGAAGCTTTCTTT.

This clone turned up a few times. V and J are TRBV28 and TRBJ1-2, with D possibly matching TRBD1 (5 bases). Trimming removed 7 bases at V and 6 bases at J, with 12 bases between. This CDR3 has 12 residues. The germline gives CDR1 MDHEN, CDR2 SYDVKM. For the CDR3, the DNA is TGTGCCAGCACGGAGACAGAAAATGGCTACACCTTC. Translated, it gives CASTETENGYTF.

The chain has TRBV13 and TRBJ1-1; D is ambiguous. This CDR3 contains 12 residues. Germline lookup yields CDR1 PRHDT and CDR2 FYEKMQ (reference sequence). V gave up 0 bases and J gave up 11 bases, with 10 bases separating them. The CDR3 DNA is TGTGCCAGCAGCTTAGGCAAAACCGGGGCTTTCTTT. This gives the protein CASSLGKTGAFF.

CDR3 residues: CSASTDLGDTGELFF. The CDR3 DNA sequence: TGCAGTGCTAGTACTGATCTAGGGGACACCGGGGAGCTGTTTTTT. The chain has TRBV20-1 and TRBJ2-2; D may be TRBD1 (5 bases). The CDR3 is 15 amino acids. The V gene lost 3 bases and the J gene lost 3 bases, with 14 bases spanning the gap. Germline V lookup: CDR1 DFQATT, CDR2 SNEGSKA (reference sequence).

This clone came up a few times. The J gene is TRBJ2-1, the V gene TRBV7-3; D perhaps matches TRBD2 (6 bases). The germline V gene encodes CDR1 SGHTA and CDR2 FQGTGA. CDR3 length equals 15 residues. The V end lost 2 bases, the J end lost 8 bases, and 16 bases lay between the germline ends. CDR3 residues: CASSLGGGPGDEQFF. DNA for the CDR3: TGTGCCAGCAGCTTAGGCGGAGGGCCCGGCGATGAGCAGTTCTTC.

The chain joins TRBV5-1 to TRBJ2-7; 10 bases map to TRBD2. Germline CDR1 is SGHRS and CDR2 is YFSETQ. This CDR3 has 17 residues. Trimming at V came to 1 base and at J to 2 bases, leaving 9 bases not matched to a gene. This CDR3 is CASSLLSSGSSTYEQYF. The CDR3 DNA reads TGCGCCAGCAGCTTGTTATCTAGCGGGAGCTCAACCTACGAGCAGTACTTC.

The chain is built from TRBV20-1 and TRBJ2-4; D gene unclear. The CDR3 covers 11 residues. Per germline, CDR1 DFQATT and CDR2 SNEGSKA (reference sequence). With 5 bases removed from V and 6 bases from J, the gap between germline ends came to 8 bases. DNA for the CDR3: TGCAGTGCTTCACGCAGAAACATTCAGTACTTC. Translated: CSASRRNIQYF.

The CDR3 nucleotides read TGTGCCAGCAGCGAGGGACTAGCGGGGGGCTACCCCACAGATACGCAGTATTTT. As protein: CASSEGLAGGYPTDTQYF. The V call is TRBV7-8, the J call TRBJ2-3; TRBD2 aligns across 15 bases. The CDR3 contains 18 residues. V lost 5 bases to trimming and J lost 2 bases; unmatched junction nucleotides: 8. Germline assignment: CDR1 SGHVS and CDR2 FQNEAQ.

The chain carries TRBV7-9 and TRBJ1-2; 8 bases are shared with TRBD1. V dropped 5 bases and J dropped 4; count of bases not matched to a gene: 6. The CDR3 is 14 amino acids. Germline-derived CDR1 and CDR2 are SEHNR and FQNEAQ (reference sequence). CDR3 DNA: TGTGCCAGCAGCCCAGGGGGCCAGGGCTATGGCTACACCTTC. Translating it yields CASSPGGQGYGYTF.

This clone was found many times. The chain combines TRBV19 with TRBJ2-1, with D tentatively TRBD2 (6 bases). Trimming removed 6 bases at V and 1 base at J, with 10 bases between. CDR1 is LNHDA and CDR2 is SQIVND in the germline V gene (reference sequence). There are 14 residues in the CDR3. The CDR3 sequence is CASRPSVSYNEQFF. DNA for the CDR3: TGTGCCAGTAGGCCTAGCGTATCCTACAATGAGCAGTTCTTC. The entire variable domain, with the rest obtained from reference TRBV19 and TRBJ2-1, is as follows: DGGITQSPKYLFRKEGQNVTLSCEQNLNHDAMYWYRQDPGQGLRLIYYSQIVNDFQKGDIAEGYSVSREKKESFPLTVTSAQKNPTAFYLCASRPSVSYNEQFFGPGTRLTVL.

This clone appeared a few times. This chain connects TRBV6-1 to TRBJ2-1; TRBD2 is a possible D gene (5 bases). Germline V gene sequence: CDR1 MNHNS, CDR2 SASEGT. V gave up 2 bases and J gave up 7 bases, with 12 bases separating them. The CDR3 consists of 14 residues. CDR3 bases: TGTGCCAGCAGTGAACCCGGACTGCTAAATGAGCAGTTCTTC. This encodes CASSEPGLLNEQFF.

The V call is TRBV28, the J call TRBJ2-1, with 10 bases that match TRBD2. The CDR3 has 17 amino acids. V lost 5 bases and J lost 4; bases outside the gene matches: 11. CDR1 is MDHEN and CDR2 is SYDVKM in the germline V gene. The CDR3 bases are TGTGCCAGCAGTCGGGGCCCGGGACTAGCGAATTACAATGAGCAGTTCTTC. This gives the protein CASSRGPGLANYNEQFF. Together with reference TRBV28 and TRBJ2-1, the CDR3 gives the full variable domain: DVKVTQSSRYLVKRTGEKVFLECVQDMDHENMFWYRQDPGLGLRLIYFSYDVKMKEKGDIPEGYSVSREKKERFSLILESASTNQTSMYLCASSRGPGLANYNEQFFGPGTRLTVL.